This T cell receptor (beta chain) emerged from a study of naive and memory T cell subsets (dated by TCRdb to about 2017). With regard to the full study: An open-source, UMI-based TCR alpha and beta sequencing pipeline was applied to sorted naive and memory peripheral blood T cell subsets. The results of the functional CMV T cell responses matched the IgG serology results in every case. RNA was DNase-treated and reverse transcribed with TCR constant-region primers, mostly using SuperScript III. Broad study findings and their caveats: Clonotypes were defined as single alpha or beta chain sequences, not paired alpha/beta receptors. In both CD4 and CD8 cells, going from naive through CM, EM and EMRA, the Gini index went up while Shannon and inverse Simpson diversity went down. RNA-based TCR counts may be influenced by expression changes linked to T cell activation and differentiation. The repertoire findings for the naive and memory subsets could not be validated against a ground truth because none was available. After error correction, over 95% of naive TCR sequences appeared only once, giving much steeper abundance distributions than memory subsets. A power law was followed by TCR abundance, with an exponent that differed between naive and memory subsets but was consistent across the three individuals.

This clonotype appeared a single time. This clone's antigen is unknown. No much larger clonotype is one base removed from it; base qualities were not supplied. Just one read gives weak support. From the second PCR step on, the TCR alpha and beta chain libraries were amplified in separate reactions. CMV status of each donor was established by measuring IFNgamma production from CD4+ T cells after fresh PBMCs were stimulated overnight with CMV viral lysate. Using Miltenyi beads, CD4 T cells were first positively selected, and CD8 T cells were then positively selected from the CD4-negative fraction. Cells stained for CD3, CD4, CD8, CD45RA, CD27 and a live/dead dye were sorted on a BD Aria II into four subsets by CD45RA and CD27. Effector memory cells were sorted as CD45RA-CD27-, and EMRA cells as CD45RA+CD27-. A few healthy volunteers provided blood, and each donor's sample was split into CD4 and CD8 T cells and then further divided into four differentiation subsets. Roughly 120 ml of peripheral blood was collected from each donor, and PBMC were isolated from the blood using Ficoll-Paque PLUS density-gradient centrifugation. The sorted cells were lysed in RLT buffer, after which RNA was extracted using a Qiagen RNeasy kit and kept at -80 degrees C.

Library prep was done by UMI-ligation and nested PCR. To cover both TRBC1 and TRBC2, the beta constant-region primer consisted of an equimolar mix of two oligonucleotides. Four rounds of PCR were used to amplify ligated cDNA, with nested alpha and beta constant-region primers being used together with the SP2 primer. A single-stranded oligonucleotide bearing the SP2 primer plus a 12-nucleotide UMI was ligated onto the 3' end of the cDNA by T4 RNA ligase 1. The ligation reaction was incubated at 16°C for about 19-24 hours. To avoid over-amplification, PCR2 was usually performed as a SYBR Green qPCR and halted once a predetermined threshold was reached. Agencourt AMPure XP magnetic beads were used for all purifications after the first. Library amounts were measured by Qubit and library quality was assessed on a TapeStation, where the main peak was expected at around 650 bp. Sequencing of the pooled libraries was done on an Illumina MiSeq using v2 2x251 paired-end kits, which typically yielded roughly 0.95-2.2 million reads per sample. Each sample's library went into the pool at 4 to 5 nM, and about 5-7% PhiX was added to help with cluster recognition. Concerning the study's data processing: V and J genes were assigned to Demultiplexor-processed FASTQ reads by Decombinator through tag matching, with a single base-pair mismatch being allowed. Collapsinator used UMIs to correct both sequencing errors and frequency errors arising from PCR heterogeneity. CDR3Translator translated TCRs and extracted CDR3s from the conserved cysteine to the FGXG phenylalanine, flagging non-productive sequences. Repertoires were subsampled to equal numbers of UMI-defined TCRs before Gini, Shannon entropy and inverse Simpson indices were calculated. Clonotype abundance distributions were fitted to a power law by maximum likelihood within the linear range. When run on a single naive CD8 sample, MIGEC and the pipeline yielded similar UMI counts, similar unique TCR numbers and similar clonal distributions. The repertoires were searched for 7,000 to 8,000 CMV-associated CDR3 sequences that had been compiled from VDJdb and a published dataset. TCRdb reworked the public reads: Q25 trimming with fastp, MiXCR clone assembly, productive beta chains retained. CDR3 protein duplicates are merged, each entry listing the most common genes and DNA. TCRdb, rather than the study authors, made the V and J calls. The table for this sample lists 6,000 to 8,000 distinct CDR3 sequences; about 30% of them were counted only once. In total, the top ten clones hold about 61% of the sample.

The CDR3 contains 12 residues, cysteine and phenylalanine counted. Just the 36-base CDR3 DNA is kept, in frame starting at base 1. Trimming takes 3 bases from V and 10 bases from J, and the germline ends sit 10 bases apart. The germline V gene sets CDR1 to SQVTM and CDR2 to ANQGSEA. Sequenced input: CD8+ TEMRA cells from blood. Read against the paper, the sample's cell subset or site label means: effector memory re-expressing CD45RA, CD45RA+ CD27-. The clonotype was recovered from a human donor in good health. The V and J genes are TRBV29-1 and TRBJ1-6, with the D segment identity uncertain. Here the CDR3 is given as CSVEPGKSPLHF. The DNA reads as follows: TGCAGCGTTGAGCCGGGGAAATCACCCCTCCACTTT.